The rows below give T cell receptor beta chains drawn from one sample of a study of OX40 agonist ivuxolimab in advanced cancers. Libraries were prepared by immunoSEQ multiplex PCR; TCRdb keeps only in-frame clonotypes and omits some of them. The top ten hold about 6.5% of the sample, which has about 50,000 clones, approximately 89% seen once. Sequenced material: CD4+ or CD8+ T cells sorted from blood, taken in a trial of the OX40 agonist ivuxolimab. The source is an adult with an advanced solid tumor such as melanoma, head and neck, liver or kidney cancer. Each CDR3 is given with its conserved first and last residue. Each record gives: CDR3 DNA, CDR3 protein, J gene, V gene, D gene, clone size. A D gene is named only where the DNA matches it firmly. The listing skips clone size in some rows; elsewhere it reads once, few, many or a size class.

CDR3 DNA: TGTGCCAGCAGTGGGACGGGATATGGGGAGACCCAGTACTTC; CDR3 protein: CASSGTGYGETQYF; J gene: TRBJ2-5; V gene: TRBV6-5; D gene: -; clone size: few
CDR3 DNA: TGTGCCAGCAGCCCCTGGGAGGCAGGACATCAGCCCCAGCATTTT; CDR3 protein: CASSPWEAGHQPQHF; J gene: TRBJ1-5; V gene: TRBV7-2; D gene: -; clone size: -
CDR3 DNA: TGTGCCAGTAGTATAGGACAGGGAGTCATTGAAGCTTTCTTT; CDR3 protein: CASSIGQGVIEAFF; J gene: TRBJ1-1; V gene: TRBV19; D gene: TRBD1; clone size: -
CDR3 DNA: TGTGCCGGAGACAGCGTTTCTAACTATGGCTACACCTTC; CDR3 protein: CAGDSVSNYGYTF; J gene: TRBJ1-2; V gene: TRBV19; D gene: -; clone size: -
CDR3 DNA: TGCGCCAGCAGCTTGGGACTAGCGGGGTCCTACGAGCAGTACTTC; CDR3 protein: CASSLGLAGSYEQYF; J gene: TRBJ2-7; V gene: TRBV5-1; D gene: TRBD2; clone size: -
CDR3 DNA: TGCGCCAGCAGCCCGGCGAAAACGTTTGAAGGTTACAATGAGCAGTTCTTC; CDR3 protein: CASSPAKTFEGYNEQFF; J gene: TRBJ2-1; V gene: TRBV5-1; D gene: -; clone size: few
CDR3 DNA: TGTGCCAGCCAGATGGGCTACGAGCAGTACTTC; CDR3 protein: CASQMGYEQYF; J gene: TRBJ2-7; V gene: TRBV6-6; D gene: -; clone size: -
CDR3 DNA: TGTGCCAGCAGCTTAGCACTTCAAGAGACCCAGTACTTC; CDR3 protein: CASSLALQETQYF; J gene: TRBJ2-5; V gene: TRBV7-8; D gene: -; clone size: -
CDR3 DNA: TGTGCCTGGGAATCAGGGGTCCCTGAAGCTTTCTTT; CDR3 protein: CAWESGVPEAFF; J gene: TRBJ1-1; V gene: TRBV30; D gene: -; clone size: -
CDR3 DNA: TGTGCCAGCAGTCCGGCACAGGGGACCTACAATGAGCAGTTCTTC; CDR3 protein: CASSPAQGTYNEQFF; J gene: TRBJ2-1; V gene: TRBV2; D gene: TRBD1; clone size: once
CDR3 DNA: TGTGCCAGCAGTTGGTTGTCGCGGGAGCCCAGCACAGATACGCAGTATTTT; CDR3 protein: CASSWLSREPSTDTQYF; J gene: TRBJ2-3; V gene: TRBV28; D gene: TRBD2; clone size: -
CDR3 DNA: TGTGCCAGCAGTTTCGGAGGGGTCGATCAGCCCCAGCATTTT; CDR3 protein: CASSFGGVDQPQHF; J gene: TRBJ1-5; V gene: TRBV27; D gene: -; clone size: -
CDR3 DNA: TGCGCCAGCAGTTCCCTAGCGGGAGAAGTCTACAATGAGCAGTTCTTC; CDR3 protein: CASSSLAGEVYNEQFF; J gene: TRBJ2-1; V gene: TRBV5-1; D gene: TRBD2; clone size: once
CDR3 DNA: TGTGCCACGTTCGGACTAGCGGGGGAGACCCAGTACTTC; CDR3 protein: CATFGLAGETQYF; J gene: TRBJ2-5; V gene: TRBV6-6; D gene: TRBD2; clone size: once
CDR3 DNA: TGTGCCAGCAGCTTGGATGCGGGGACTAGCACAGATACGCAGTATTTT; CDR3 protein: CASSLDAGTSTDTQYF; J gene: TRBJ2-3; V gene: TRBV5-4; D gene: -; clone size: once
CDR3 DNA: TGTGCCAGTAGTATAGTGCTGGGTACCGAGCAGTACTTC; CDR3 protein: CASSIVLGTEQYF; J gene: TRBJ2-7; V gene: TRBV19; D gene: -; clone size: -
CDR3 DNA: TGTGCCAGCAGCGACAGGGTCGTACGAACTGAAGCTTTCTTT; CDR3 protein: CASSDRVVRTEAFF; J gene: TRBJ1-1; V gene: TRBV6-6; D gene: TRBD1; clone size: -
CDR3 DNA: TGTGCCAGCAGTTACGGGGCCGAGCAGTACTTC; CDR3 protein: CASSYGAEQYF; J gene: TRBJ2-7; V gene: TRBV6-1; D gene: -; clone size: -
CDR3 DNA: TGTGCCAGCAGTTGGGCGGCGGGCGTTGGGAACACTGAAGCTTTCTTT; CDR3 protein: CASSWAAGVGNTEAFF; J gene: TRBJ1-1; V gene: TRBV6-5; D gene: -; clone size: -
CDR3 DNA: TGTGCCTGGAGTTTCCCCGGGGAGCTGTTTTTT; CDR3 protein: CAWSFPGELFF; J gene: TRBJ2-2; V gene: TRBV30; D gene: -; clone size: few
CDR3 DNA: TGTGCCTGGAGTGGACAGGGGGCTTTTGGCTACACCTTC; CDR3 protein: CAWSGQGAFGYTF; J gene: TRBJ1-2; V gene: TRBV30; D gene: TRBD1; clone size: -
CDR3 DNA: TGCGCCAGCAGCCAACAATCGGGGGAGGGCCTTTACAATGAGCAGTTCTTC; CDR3 protein: CASSQQSGEGLYNEQFF; J gene: TRBJ2-1; V gene: TRBV4-1; D gene: TRBD2; clone size: few
CDR3 DNA: TGTGCCAGCAGTGAAGGTGGAGACTACGAGCAGTACTTC; CDR3 protein: CASSEGGDYEQYF; J gene: TRBJ2-7; V gene: TRBV2; D gene: -; clone size: -
CDR3 DNA: TGTGCCAGCAGCTTGGCAACCGGGGCCAGTGGCTACACCTTC; CDR3 protein: CASSLATGASGYTF; J gene: TRBJ1-2; V gene: TRBV5-4; D gene: -; clone size: -
CDR3 DNA: TGCGCCAGCAGTTCCGGGGCCGTGGATTTGAAGAACTTC; CDR3 protein: CASSSGAVDLKNF; J gene: TRBJ2-4; V gene: TRBV10-1; D gene: -; clone size: -
CDR3 DNA: TGTGCCAGCAGCTTGGCGGTGGCGGAGACCCAGTACTTC; CDR3 protein: CASSLAVAETQYF; J gene: TRBJ2-5; V gene: TRBV5-4; D gene: -; clone size: -
CDR3 DNA: TGTGCCAGTACAGGGTCTTGGGCCGGGGAGCTGTTTTTT; CDR3 protein: CASTGSWAGELFF; J gene: TRBJ2-2; V gene: TRBV27; D gene: -; clone size: -
CDR3 DNA: TGCAGCGTTGTTCGGGCTGGGGCCAACGTCCTGACTTTC; CDR3 protein: CSVVRAGANVLTF; J gene: TRBJ2-6; V gene: TRBV29-1; D gene: -; clone size: -
CDR3 DNA: TGTGCCAGCAGACCCGGTAGCTCTGGAAACACCATATATTTT; CDR3 protein: CASRPGSSGNTIYF; J gene: TRBJ1-3; V gene: TRBV6-6; D gene: -; clone size: -
CDR3 DNA: TGCGCCAGCAGCCTGGGCGTGAACAATCAGCCCCAGCATTTT; CDR3 protein: CASSLGVNNQPQHF; J gene: TRBJ1-5; V gene: TRBV4-1; D gene: -; clone size: few
CDR3 DNA: TGCGCCAGCAGCCAAGATTACGCGGGAACCTACAATGAGCAGTTCTTC; CDR3 protein: CASSQDYAGTYNEQFF; J gene: TRBJ2-1; V gene: TRBV4-1; D gene: -; clone size: -
CDR3 DNA: TGTGCCAGCATCTCGGGAGCAGGGCCATACGAGCAGTACTTC; CDR3 protein: CASISGAGPYEQYF; J gene: TRBJ2-7; V gene: TRBV27; D gene: -; clone size: -
CDR3 DNA: TGTGCCAGCAGTTTAACTGGGACAGGGGCCTTCTCAGGGTATGGCTACACCTTC; CDR3 protein: CASSLTGTGAFSGYGYTF; J gene: TRBJ1-2; V gene: TRBV27; D gene: TRBD1; clone size: few
CDR3 DNA: TGTGCCAGCTCACCGGCAACGGGACAGGGGTGGGATGAGCAGTTCTTC; CDR3 protein: CASSPATGQGWDEQFF; J gene: TRBJ2-1; V gene: TRBV18; D gene: TRBD1; clone size: -
CDR3 DNA: TGCGCCAGCAGCCAAGAAGGGGTTGAAGCTTTCTTT; CDR3 protein: CASSQEGVEAFF; J gene: TRBJ1-1; V gene: TRBV4-1; D gene: -; clone size: -
CDR3 DNA: TGTGCCAGCAGTGAATTATTGCAGGGGAACACTGAAGCTTTCTTT; CDR3 protein: CASSELLQGNTEAFF; J gene: TRBJ1-1; V gene: TRBV2; D gene: -; clone size: -
CDR3 DNA: TGCAGCGCAAGCGGGAGCTACGAGCAGTACTTC; CDR3 protein: CSASGSYEQYF; J gene: TRBJ2-7; V gene: TRBV29-1; D gene: TRBD2; clone size: -
CDR3 DNA: TGCGCCAGCAGCCTCCCCGGGGCGCACAATGAGCAGTTCTTC; CDR3 protein: CASSLPGAHNEQFF; J gene: TRBJ2-1; V gene: TRBV4-1; D gene: -; clone size: -
CDR3 DNA: TGTGCCAGCAGTGAGTGGGGTAGGGTTGTGACGAAGGCCTACAATGAGCAGTTCTTC; CDR3 protein: CASSEWGRVVTKAYNEQFF; J gene: TRBJ2-1; V gene: TRBV6-1; D gene: -; clone size: -
CDR3 DNA: TGTGCCAGCAGCTTAACCTCCGGGCCCGGGGAGCTGTTTTTT; CDR3 protein: CASSLTSGPGELFF; J gene: TRBJ2-2; V gene: TRBV7-9; D gene: -; clone size: -
CDR3 DNA: TGTGCCAGCAGTTACGGGGGCCTTGGCTATGGCTACACCTTC; CDR3 protein: CASSYGGLGYGYTF; J gene: TRBJ1-2; V gene: TRBV6-9; D gene: -; clone size: -
CDR3 DNA: TGTGCTAGTGGTTTGGTACTTGGTAGCGAGACGTACAATGAGCAGTTCTTC; CDR3 protein: CASGLVLGSETYNEQFF; J gene: TRBJ2-1; V gene: TRBV12-5; D gene: -; clone size: -
CDR3 DNA: TGTGCCAGCAGCCTAGGACGGGCCCTCGGGAATGAGCAGTTCTTC; CDR3 protein: CASSLGRALGNEQFF; J gene: TRBJ2-1; V gene: TRBV7-9; D gene: -; clone size: -
CDR3 DNA: TGTGCCAGCAGTTTGCTCAGGGGCGGGACGAATGAGCAGTTCTTC; CDR3 protein: CASSLLRGGTNEQFF; J gene: TRBJ2-1; V gene: TRBV28; D gene: -; clone size: -
CDR3 DNA: TGTGCCAGCAGTGATGCGACAGGGGTTGAAGCTTTCTTT; CDR3 protein: CASSDATGVEAFF; J gene: TRBJ1-1; V gene: TRBV2; D gene: TRBD1; clone size: -
CDR3 DNA: TGTGCCAGCAGTTCAAGAACAGGGGGCAATACTGAAGCTTTCTTT; CDR3 protein: CASSSRTGGNTEAFF; J gene: TRBJ1-1; V gene: TRBV28; D gene: TRBD1; clone size: -
CDR3 DNA: TGTGCCAGCAGTTTAGGACGACGGTCCTACGAGCAGTACTTC; CDR3 protein: CASSLGRRSYEQYF; J gene: TRBJ2-7; V gene: TRBV27; D gene: -; clone size: -
CDR3 DNA: TGTGCCAGCAGCCCCAAAAGGGCCGGGGAGCTGTTTTTT; CDR3 protein: CASSPKRAGELFF; J gene: TRBJ2-2; V gene: TRBV7-7; D gene: -; clone size: -
CDR3 DNA: TGTGCCAGCAGCTTGGCGGTCACCGGGGAGCTGTTTTTT; CDR3 protein: CASSLAVTGELFF; J gene: TRBJ2-2; V gene: TRBV5-6; D gene: -; clone size: -
CDR3 DNA: TGTGCCAGCAGTTTTTACACGAACACTGAAGCTTTTTTT; CDR3 protein: CASSFYTNTEAFF; J gene: TRBJ1-1; V gene: TRBV27; D gene: -; clone size: -
CDR3 DNA: TGCGCCAGCAGCCTAGGGATTAACTATGGCTACACCTTC; CDR3 protein: CASSLGINYGYTF; J gene: TRBJ1-2; V gene: TRBV4-1; D gene: -; clone size: -
CDR3 DNA: TGTGCCAGCAGTTTATCTCTGGCGGGTGGCTACACCTTC; CDR3 protein: CASSLSLAGGYTF; J gene: TRBJ1-2; V gene: TRBV27; D gene: -; clone size: once
CDR3 DNA: TGTGCCAGTAGTATGTCCCCAGGGGGTCACACTGAAGCTTTCTTT; CDR3 protein: CASSMSPGGHTEAFF; J gene: TRBJ1-1; V gene: TRBV19; D gene: TRBD1; clone size: -
CDR3 DNA: TGTGCCAGCAGCTTAGTGGGGGGAGGGAACAATGAGCAGTTCTTC; CDR3 protein: CASSLVGGGNNEQFF; J gene: TRBJ2-1; V gene: TRBV5-4; D gene: TRBD2; clone size: -
CDR3 DNA: TGTGCCAGCAGCCCGAACACCGGGGAGCTGTTTTTT; CDR3 protein: CASSPNTGELFF; J gene: TRBJ2-2; V gene: TRBV5-6; D gene: -; clone size: -
CDR3 DNA: TGTGCCAGCAGCTCACGGACTAGCGGAGACACAGATACGCAGTATTTT; CDR3 protein: CASSSRTSGDTDTQYF; J gene: TRBJ2-3; V gene: TRBV7-6; D gene: TRBD2; clone size: -
CDR3 DNA: TGTGCCAGCAGCATAGAGCGGGGGGACCTACCCGGGGAGCTGTTTTTT; CDR3 protein: CASSIERGDLPGELFF; J gene: TRBJ2-2; V gene: TRBV9; D gene: TRBD2; clone size: -
CDR3 DNA: TGTGCCAGCAGCTCCGGGACAGAATATGAAAAACTGTTTTTT; CDR3 protein: CASSSGTEYEKLFF; J gene: TRBJ1-4; V gene: TRBV5-5; D gene: TRBD1; clone size: medium-sized
CDR3 DNA: TGTGCCAGCCGATCAGATGAAACGGGCAATCAGCCCCAGCATTTT; CDR3 protein: CASRSDETGNQPQHF; J gene: TRBJ1-5; V gene: TRBV2; D gene: -; clone size: once
CDR3 DNA: TGTGCCAGCAGCGTAGCCGGGGTTAGCTCCTACGAGCAGTACTTC; CDR3 protein: CASSVAGVSSYEQYF; J gene: TRBJ2-7; V gene: TRBV5-4; D gene: -; clone size: -